This is a list of T cell receptor beta chains from one sample in a study of naive and memory T cell subsets. TCRdb ran MiXCR on the UMI-ligation and nested PCR reads and lists one entry per CDR3 protein. The sample shows about 150,000 distinct CDR3 sequences, about 23% of them seen only once. The sequenced sample was naive CD4+ T cells from blood. These receptor sequences come from a human donor in good health. Each CDR3 is given with its conserved first and last residue. The D gene is left open where the match is weak. Clone size is given for some rows only: seen once, a few or many times, or a class if the clone is expanded.

j_call | clone_size | v_call | d_call | cdr3_nt | cdr3_aa
TRBJ1-5 | - | TRBV27 | TRBD1 | TGTGCCAGCAGTTTAGATTTCCGACAGGGAGGGGATCAGCCCCAGCATTTT | CASSLDFRQGGDQPQHF
TRBJ2-1 | many | TRBV12-5 | - | TGTGCTAGTGGTTTCGTCGACCAGAATGAGCAGTTCTTC | CASGFVDQNEQFF
TRBJ2-1 | few | TRBV28 | TRBD2 | TGTGCCAGCAGTGCCCTAGCGGGACCCTCCTACAATGAGCAGTTCTTC | CASSALAGPSYNEQFF
TRBJ2-1 | few | TRBV20-1 | TRBD2 | TGCAGTGCCACAAAGCGGGAGACCTACAATGAGCAGTTCTTC | CSATKRETYNEQFF
TRBJ2-1 | few | TRBV5-1 | - | TGCGCCAGCAGCTTGTTAGTAAGCTCCTACAATGAGCAGTTCTTC | CASSLLVSSYNEQFF
TRBJ1-6 | few | TRBV29-1 | - | TGCAGCGTTCGTAGGACAGATAATTCACCCCTCCACTTT | CSVRRTDNSPLHF
TRBJ2-6 | few | TRBV13 | - | TGTGCCAGCAGCTCACACAGAGCGAGTGTCCTGACTTTC | CASSSHRASVLTF
TRBJ2-7 | - | TRBV6-2/TRBV6-3 | TRBD1 | TGTGCCAGCAGTTACCCCAGACAGGGGCTGAACTCCTACGAGCAGTACTTC | CASSYPRQGLNSYEQYF
TRBJ1-1 | - | TRBV12-3/TRBV12-4 | - | TGTGCCAGCAGGCGTGCCGGGCCTCCTGAAGCTTTCTTT | CASRRAGPPEAFF
TRBJ2-1 | few | TRBV7-6 | TRBD1 | TGTGCCAGCAGCCCTCAAGGGGGCACCCTCTACAATGAGCAGTTCTTC | CASSPQGGTLYNEQFF
TRBJ2-2 | - | TRBV7-2 | - | TGTGCCAGCAGCTTAAAGGTCCGGACCAGTACTTACACCGGGGAGCTGTTTTTT | CASSLKVRTSTYTGELFF
TRBJ2-7 | - | TRBV28 | - | TGTGCCAGCAGTTTAGGGACTCCGTCCTACGAGCAGTACTTC | CASSLGTPSYEQYF
TRBJ2-5 | - | TRBV23-1 | TRBD1 | TGCGCCAGCAGAACGAGACAGGGGGTGACCCAGTACTTC | CASRTRQGVTQYF
TRBJ2-7 | few | TRBV2 | TRBD2 | TGTGCCAGCAGTAAACAGGGACTAGCGGGAAGCTCCTACGAGCAGTACTTC | CASSKQGLAGSSYEQYF
TRBJ2-5 | - | TRBV11-2 | - | TGTGCCAGCAGCTCTACAGGGTCCCAAGAGACCCAGTACTTC | CASSSTGSQETQYF
TRBJ2-7 | - | TRBV12-3/TRBV12-4 | - | TGTGCCAGCAGACCTTCGAGGACCTTGGGGTGGGAGAAACACGAGCAGTACTTC | CASRPSRTLGWEKHEQYF
TRBJ2-1 | - | TRBV5-5 | - | TGTGCCAGCAGCTTGGGTACGGGCTCCTACAATGAGCAGTTCTTC | CASSLGTGSYNEQFF
TRBJ1-1 | few | TRBV5-1 | - | TGCGCCAGCAGCCAAGATACTTGGAACACTGAAGCTTTCTTT | CASSQDTWNTEAFF
TRBJ2-5 | few | TRBV28 | - | TGTGCCAGCAGCTTACCGGCAGGATTAATAGAGACCCAGTACTTC | CASSLPAGLIETQYF
TRBJ1-5 | few | TRBV3-1 | - | TGTGCCAGCAGCCAAGGCCTAGGTCAGCCCCAGCATTTT | CASSQGLGQPQHF
TRBJ2-1 | many | TRBV2 | - | TGTGCCAGCAGTGAGACTCCGACGGCCCTGACTTACAATGAGCAGTTCTTC | CASSETPTALTYNEQFF
TRBJ2-4 | few | TRBV6-5 | - | TGTGCCAGCAGTGAAAGGGGGAGACCCGAATACTTC | CASSERGRPEYF
TRBJ1-1 | many | TRBV3-1 | - | TGTGCCAGCAGTCGGCTGAACACTGAAGCTTTCTTT | CASSRLNTEAFF
TRBJ2-1 | - | TRBV11-2 | - | TGTGCCAGCAGCTTAGGGCGGACAGACAATGAGCAGTTCTTC | CASSLGRTDNEQFF
TRBJ2-1 | many | TRBV12-3/TRBV12-4 | TRBD1 | TGTGCCAGCAGTCCACCGGGACAGGGGACCTACAATGAGCAGTTCTTC | CASSPPGQGTYNEQFF